The rows below give T cell receptor beta chains drawn from one sample of a study of cytomegalovirus exposure and HLA in healthy donors. Some clones are missing from TCRdb's copy, which holds only in-frame ones; the method was immunoSEQ multiplex PCR. The table lists around 62,000 clones, roughly 80% of them singletons. Sequencing was performed on PBMCs. The receptors shown here come from a woman aged 30 to 39 in good health and CMV-seronegative. Each CDR3 is given with its conserved first and last residue. Each record gives: J gene, V gene, clone size, D gene, CDR3 protein, CDR3 DNA. The D gene is left open where the match is weak. Clone size is stated in some rows and not others, as once, few, many or a class when expanded.

>TRBJ1-1|TRBV9|-|-
CASSGGGAWAEAFF
TGTGCCAGCAGCGGGGGCGGGGCGTGGGCTGAAGCTTTCTTT
>TRBJ1-1|TRBV2|-|-
CASSSTRQDTEAFF
TGTGCCAGCAGTTCCACCAGACAGGACACTGAAGCTTTCTTT
>TRBJ1-4|TRBV5-4|once|TRBD1
CASSSRQGPNEKLFF
TGTGCCAGCAGCTCGCGACAGGGGCCGAATGAAAAACTGTTTTTT
>TRBJ1-2|TRBV5-6|-|-
CASSSSNGYTF
TGTGCCAGCAGCTCCTCTAATGGCTACACCTTC
>TRBJ1-2|TRBV19|-|-
CASSIVDSYGYTF
TGTGCCAGTAGTATAGTTGACAGCTATGGCTACACCTTC
>TRBJ2-7|TRBV29-1|-|-
CSAEDFVYEQYF
TGCAGCGCAGAGGACTTCGTCTACGAGCAGTACTTC
>TRBJ1-2|TRBV5-6|once|-
CASSLVRQLGGYTF
TGTGCCAGCAGCTTGGTTCGACAGCTAGGGGGCTACACCTTC
>TRBJ2-2|TRBV5-5|-|TRBD2
CASSVGLARGTGELFF
TGTGCCAGCAGCGTGGGACTAGCGAGGGGCACCGGGGAGCTGTTTTTT
>TRBJ2-1|TRBV27|-|-
CASSLVGRKGSGQFF
TGTGCCAGCAGTTTAGTTGGTCGGAAGGGGTCAGGGCAGTTCTTC
>TRBJ1-1|TRBV18|-|TRBD1
CASTFLQGARNTEAFF
TGTGCCAGCACATTCCTACAGGGGGCGCGTAACACTGAAGCTTTCTTT
>TRBJ2-1|TRBV19|-|TRBD2
CATATSGSLSYNEQFF
TGTGCCACCGCGACTAGCGGGAGTCTCTCCTACAATGAGCAGTTCTTC
>TRBJ2-2|TRBV19|-|-
CASSLQGPQNTGELFF
TGTGCCAGTAGCCTACAGGGCCCGCAAAACACCGGGGAGCTGTTTTTT
>TRBJ2-1|TRBV19|-|TRBD1
CASSMLTGSSYNEQFF
TGTGCCAGTAGTATGTTGACAGGGAGCTCCTACAATGAGCAGTTCTTC
>TRBJ1-2|TRBV2|-|-
CASSAGGGYTF
TGTGCCAGCAGTGCGGGGGGAGGCTACACCTTC
>TRBJ2-5|TRBV4-1|-|TRBD2
CASSHTGGQETQYF
TGCGCCAGCAGCCACACGGGGGGGCAAGAGACCCAGTACTTC
>TRBJ1-2|TRBV5-6|-|TRBD1
CASSLGDSNYGYTF
TGTGCCAGCAGCTTGGGGGACAGTAACTATGGCTACACCTTC
>TRBJ2-5|TRBV19|-|TRBD2
CASSPGTSGDQETQYF
TGTGCCAGTAGTCCAGGGACTAGCGGGGACCAAGAGACCCAGTACTTC
>TRBJ2-2|TRBV6-5|few|TRBD2
CASPGTSDTGELFF
TGTGCCTCCCCGGGGACTAGCGACACCGGGGAGCTGTTTTTT
>TRBJ1-2|TRBV5-5|-|-
CASSSQVFYGYTF
TGTGCCAGCAGCTCCCAGGTTTTCTATGGCTACACCTTC
>TRBJ1-5|TRBV28|-|-
CASSLRNQPQHF
TGTGCCAGCAGCCTACGGAATCAGCCCCAGCATTTT
>TRBJ1-5|TRBV7-6|once|-
CASSLGGDSNQPQHF
TGTGCCAGCAGCTTAGGTGGAGACAGCAATCAGCCCCAGCATTTT
>TRBJ1-5|TRBV18|-|-
CASSPPGVTQPQHF
TGTGCCAGCTCACCCCCCGGGGTAACTCAGCCCCAGCATTTT
>TRBJ1-1|TRBV28|few|TRBD1
CASNHPGTANTEAFF
TGTGCCAGCAACCATCCAGGGACAGCCAACACTGAAGCTTTCTTT
>TRBJ1-3|TRBV2|-|-
CASSEWFDSSGNTIYF
TGTGCCAGCAGTGAATGGTTTGACAGCTCTGGAAACACCATATATTTT
>TRBJ1-1|TRBV11-2|-|-
CASRPGTYTEAFF
TGTGCCAGCAGGCCAGGGACATACACTGAAGCTTTCTTT
>TRBJ2-2|TRBV6-4|-|TRBD1
CASSDSRQGPTGELFF
TGTGCCAGCAGTGACTCGAGACAGGGTCCGACCGGGGAGCTGTTTTTT
>TRBJ1-1|TRBV30|-|-
CAWRERTEAFF
TGTGCCTGGAGGGAGAGAACTGAAGCTTTCTTT
>TRBJ1-1|TRBV6-4|medium-sized|TRBD1
CASSQGTGGTEAFF
TGTGCCAGCAGCCAGGGGACAGGGGGAACTGAAGCTTTCTTT
>TRBJ1-5|TRBV7-2|-|TRBD1
CASSTRTGGFGNQPQHF
TGTGCCAGCAGCACCCGGACAGGGGGTTTTGGCAATCAGCCCCAGCATTTT